Following are 2 T cell receptor beta chains from one sample sequenced in a study of blood T cell repertoires in COVID-19. Generated by immunoSEQ multiplex PCR, the TCRdb table keeps only in-frame clones and is missing some. The sample has about 300,000 clones, roughly 88% seen once. Sequenced input: peripheral blood. These receptor sequences come from a woman in her thirties who had recovered from COVID-19.

The chain employs TRBV28 and TRBJ1-5; D might be TRBD1 (5 bases). CDR1 is MDHEN and CDR2 is SYDVKM in the germline V gene. The CDR3 extends over 15 amino acids. The V and J ends lost 6 bases and 0 bases respectively, with 12 bases between them. The CDR3 reads CASRHQGNSNQPQHF. The CDR3 DNA follows: TGTGCCAGCAGACACCAGGGAAATAGCAATCAGCCCCAGCATTTT.

This clone showed up just once. The chain has TRBV12-3 or TRBV12-4 and TRBJ1-2, with a possible D match to TRBD1 (5 bases). This CDR3 region has 13 residues. V was pared by 6 bases and J by 2 bases, with 10 bases between. The DNA of the CDR3 is TGTGCCAGCAGCCGCAGGGTGAACTATGGCTACACCTTC. Translating gives CASSRRVNYGYTF.